A selection of T cell receptor beta chains follows, all from one sample in a study of shared clonotypes between healthy human individuals. The table came from immunoSEQ multiplex PCR; TCRdb's copy has only in-frame clones and leaves some out. The data hold more than 2 million clones, with 85% to 95% observed a single time. Sequenced sample: naive CD8+ T cells from PBMCs. The receptors originated from a man younger than 30 in good health. Some clones in this sample may be carry-over from other donors' samples. CDR3s include the opening cysteine and the closing phenylalanine or tryptophan. Each record gives: J gene, V gene, clone size, D gene, CDR3 protein, CDR3 DNA. The D gene is left open where the match is weak. Expanded clones are given a class, and other clones once, few, many or no size at all.

TRBJ2-7 TRBV21-1 NA NA CASNLSRPLSYEQYF TGTGCCAGCAACCTCTCTAGGCCCCTCTCCTACGAGCAGTACTTC
TRBJ2-3 TRBV7-9 NA NA CASSPQADTQYF TGTGCCAGCAGCCCCCAGGCAGATACGCAGTATTTT
TRBJ1-1 TRBV5-1 few TRBD1 CASRGGTGNTEAFF TGCGCCAGCAGGGGCGGGACAGGGAACACTGAAGCTTTCTTT
TRBJ2-5 TRBV9 NA NA CASSVGSGAGRFETQYF TGTGCCAGCAGCGTAGGGAGCGGCGCCGGTAGGTTCGAGACCCAGTACTTC
TRBJ2-5 TRBV14 once NA CASSQDFGETQYF TGTGCCAGCAGCCAAGATTTTGGGGAGACCCAGTACTTC
TRBJ1-5 TRBV2 NA NA CASSESTGLVGQPQHF TGTGCCAGCAGTGAATCGACCGGTTTAGTGGGGCAGCCCCAGCATTTT
TRBJ1-4 TRBV7-9 NA NA CASSKNIRDPNEKLFF TGTGCCAGCAGCAAAAATATCAGGGATCCTAATGAAAAACTGTTTTTT
TRBJ2-1 TRBV5-1 NA NA CASSLYRANEQFF TGCGCCAGCAGCTTGTATAGGGCCAATGAGCAGTTCTTC
TRBJ2-7 TRBV7-9 NA TRBD1 CASSPGDRVFYEQYF TGTGCCAGCAGCCCCGGGGACAGGGTATTCTACGAGCAGTACTTC
TRBJ1-5 TRBV25-1 NA NA CASSEGNQPQHF TGTGCCAGCAGTGAGGGAAATCAGCCCCAGCATTTT
TRBJ1-1 TRBV29-1 few TRBD1 CSVEGGGVSEAFF TGCAGCGTTGAGGGAGGGGGCGTCTCTGAAGCTTTCTTT
TRBJ1-5 TRBV11-2 NA NA CASSLGPARANQPQHF TGTGCCAGCAGCTTAGGACCGGCCAGGGCGAATCAGCCCCAGCATTTT
TRBJ2-7 TRBV27 once NA CASSFQGAASEQYF TGTGCCAGCAGTTTTCAAGGGGCCGCCTCTGAGCAGTACTTC
TRBJ2-2 TRBV7-6 NA TRBD2 CASGLAGTGELFF TGTGCCAGCGGGTTAGCGGGCACCGGGGAGCTGTTTTTT
TRBJ1-2 TRBV6-6 NA TRBD1 CASSLKTGSHGYTF TGTGCCAGCAGTTTAAAGACAGGGTCCCATGGCTACACCTTC
TRBJ2-3 TRBV4-3 once NA CASSQSHSGSLATDTQYF TGCGCCAGCAGCCAATCTCACTCCGGGTCCCTGGCCACAGATACGCAGTATTTT